The rows below give T cell receptor beta chains drawn from one sample of a study of blood T cell repertoires in COVID-19. TCRdb's copy holds only in-frame clones and misses some; the assay was immunoSEQ multiplex PCR. The repertoire has 200,000 or so clones, over 70% of them found once; the top ten carry approximately 15%. Sequencing was done on a sample of peripheral blood. These receptors were obtained from a man between 60 and 75 years old with active or convalescent COVID-19. The CDR3 runs from the conserved cysteine through the conserved F or W. The D gene is left open where the match is weak. Clone size is given for some rows only: seen once, a few or many times, or a class if the clone is expanded.

v_call: TRBV18; clone_size: .; d_call: .; j_call: TRBJ2-1; cdr3_aa: CASSPSSGYNEQFF; cdr3_nt: TGTGCCAGCTCACCAAGTTCAGGATACAATGAGCAGTTCTTC
v_call: TRBV2; clone_size: .; d_call: TRBD1; j_call: TRBJ2-3; cdr3_aa: CASSDPGTGGTDTQYF; cdr3_nt: TGTGCCAGCAGTGACCCCGGGACAGGGGGCACAGATACGCAGTATTTT
v_call: TRBV24-1; clone_size: .; d_call: TRBD1; j_call: TRBJ1-2; cdr3_aa: CATSGQEDYGYTF; cdr3_nt: TGTGCCACCTCGGGACAGGAGGACTATGGCTACACCTTC
v_call: TRBV28; clone_size: .; d_call: TRBD1; j_call: TRBJ1-5; cdr3_aa: CASRLGQGLSNQPQHF; cdr3_nt: TGTGCCAGCAGACTCGGACAGGGTTTATCAAATCAGCCCCAGCATTTT
v_call: TRBV28; clone_size: .; d_call: .; j_call: TRBJ2-7; cdr3_aa: CASSWVERDEQYF; cdr3_nt: TGTGCCAGCAGTTGGGTTGAGCGGGACGAGCAGTACTTC
v_call: TRBV28; clone_size: once; d_call: .; j_call: TRBJ2-7; cdr3_aa: CASSETGEQYF; cdr3_nt: TGTGCCAGCAGTGAGACTGGGGAGCAGTACTTC
v_call: TRBV6-5; clone_size: .; d_call: TRBD2; j_call: TRBJ2-7; cdr3_aa: CASTAGTMGAYEQYF; cdr3_nt: TGTGCCAGCACCGCCGGGACTATGGGGGCCTACGAGCAGTACTTC
v_call: TRBV6-2/TRBV6-3; clone_size: .; d_call: .; j_call: TRBJ2-7; cdr3_aa: CASSYALPGSSYEQYF; cdr3_nt: TGTGCCAGCAGTTACGCCCTACCCGGGAGCTCCTACGAGCAGTACTTC
v_call: TRBV6-4; clone_size: .; d_call: TRBD1; j_call: TRBJ1-2; cdr3_aa: CASRRQGAAYGYTF; cdr3_nt: TGTGCCAGCAGGCGGCAGGGGGCGGCCTATGGCTACACCTTC
v_call: TRBV30; clone_size: .; d_call: TRBD2; j_call: TRBJ2-1; cdr3_aa: CAWRAGGIYNEQFF; cdr3_nt: TGTGCCTGGAGAGCGGGAGGGATATACAATGAGCAGTTCTTC
v_call: TRBV6-6; clone_size: .; d_call: .; j_call: TRBJ1-2; cdr3_aa: CASEQGRYGYTF; cdr3_nt: TGTGCCAGCGAGCAGGGGCGGTATGGCTACACCTTC
v_call: TRBV4-2; clone_size: once; d_call: .; j_call: TRBJ2-3; cdr3_aa: CASSQGQGSDTQYF; cdr3_nt: TGTGCCAGCAGCCAAGGGCAGGGCTCCGATACGCAGTATTTT
v_call: TRBV15; clone_size: .; d_call: TRBD2; j_call: TRBJ2-3; cdr3_aa: CATSPRVAGSTDTQYF; cdr3_nt: TGTGCCACCAGCCCCCGAGTAGCGGGGTCCACAGATACGCAGTATTTT
v_call: TRBV19; clone_size: .; d_call: .; j_call: TRBJ2-3; cdr3_aa: CASSMRWDTQYF; cdr3_nt: TGTGCCAGTAGTATGAGATGGGATACGCAGTATTTT
v_call: TRBV28; clone_size: .; d_call: .; j_call: TRBJ1-4; cdr3_aa: CASTLDSSNEKLFF; cdr3_nt: TGTGCCAGCACTTTAGACAGTTCAAATGAAAAACTGTTTTTT
v_call: TRBV28; clone_size: .; d_call: TRBD2; j_call: TRBJ2-1; cdr3_aa: CASSSPGLAGGTAHNEQFF; cdr3_nt: TGTGCCAGCAGTTCCCCGGGACTAGCGGGAGGAACGGCTCACAATGAGCAGTTCTTC